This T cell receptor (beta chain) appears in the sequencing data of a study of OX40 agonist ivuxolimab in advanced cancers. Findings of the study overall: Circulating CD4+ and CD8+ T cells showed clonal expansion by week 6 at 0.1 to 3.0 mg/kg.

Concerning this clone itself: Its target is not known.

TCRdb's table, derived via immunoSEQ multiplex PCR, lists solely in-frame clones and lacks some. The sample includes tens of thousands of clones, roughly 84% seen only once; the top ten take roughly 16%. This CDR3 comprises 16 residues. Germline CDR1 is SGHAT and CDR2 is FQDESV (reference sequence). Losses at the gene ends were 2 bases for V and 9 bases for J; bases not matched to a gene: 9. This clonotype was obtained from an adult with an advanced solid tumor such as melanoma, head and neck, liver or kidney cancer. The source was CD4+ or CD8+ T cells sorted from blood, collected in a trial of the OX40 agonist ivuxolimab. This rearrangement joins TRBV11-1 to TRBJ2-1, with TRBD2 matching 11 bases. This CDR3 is CASSLLAGGRLSEQFF. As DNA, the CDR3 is TGTGCCAGCAGCTTACTAGCGGGAGGTCGCTTGAGTGAGCAGTTCTTC.